This TCR beta chain originates from a study of post-analysis software for immune sequencing data. Findings and limits, study-wide: Several TRBV segments (TRBV5-6, TRBV5-1 and TRBV20-1 among them) occurred more frequently in patients than in controls.

The CDR3 loop spans 19 amino acids. Trimming took off 2 bases at V and 2 bases at J, with 23 bases between the two ends. Per germline, CDR1 MNHEY and CDR2 SMNVEV (reference sequence). Concerning this clonotype: Its target is unknown.

Unique molecular identifiers were present in the TCR beta cDNA libraries. TCRdb independently ran MiXCR on the PCR reads; one entry per CDR3 protein. The table includes 740,000 or so distinct CDR3 sequences, approximately 57% detected once. Sequencing was done on a sample of blood. The receptor was derived from a girl aged 10 to 17 with multiple sclerosis. The chain uses TRBV27 and TRBJ2-3, with D possibly TRBD1 on 6 matching bases. The CDR3 bases are TGTGCCAGCAGTTTACGACCCAAACCAACAGGGCTCTTCACAGATACGCAGTATTTT. Its protein product is CASSLRPKPTGLFTDTQYF.